Below, 13 T cell receptor beta chains from the same sample are listed, as sequenced in a study of T cell clusters in autoimmune cytopenias. One tube held mixed TRB-A and TRB-B primer pools for touch-down PCR. TCRdb re-called the multiplex PCR reads and catalogs CDR3 proteins one per entry, DNA excluded. The specimen's table records around 6,400 distinct CDR3 sequences. Each sample's input was approximately 0.25 ug genomic DNA, 35,000 to 40,000 genome equivalents. The sequenced material came from peripheral blood. The receptors shown here come from a human donor with an autoimmune cytopenia or autoimmune hepatitis (not recorded which).

Considering frequency, this clonotype is medium-sized. The chain links TRBV29-1 to TRBJ2-1; the TCRdb call, TRBD2, lacks DNA for checking. This CDR3 spans 13 amino acids. Germline values: CDR1 SQVTM, CDR2 ANQGSEA. CDR3 sequence reads: CSVAGGAVNEQFF.

The chain recombines TRBV29-1 with TRBJ1-2. CDR1 is SQVTM and CDR2 is ANQGSEA in the germline V gene. This CDR3 spans 13 amino acids. CDR3 sequence reads: CSVADRGSYGYTF.

The CDR3 sequence is CASSKDREELAFF. This chain joins TRBV18 and TRBJ1-1; TCRdb selects TRBD1, and the lack of DNA leaves this call unchecked. Germline V gene data show CDR1 as KGHSH and CDR2 as LQKENI. CDR3 length equals 13 residues.

This chain joins TRBV6-5 and TRBJ2-3; TCRdb designates TRBD1, a call that cannot be tested without DNA. The CDR3 covers 16 residues. Germline V CDR1 and CDR2: MNHEY, SVGAGI. The CDR3 protein is CASSSSGTGIQDTQYF.

The rearrangement joins TRBV27 to TRBJ2-1; the D call from TCRdb, TRBD1, cannot be confirmed without DNA. The germline gives CDR1 MNHEY, CDR2 SMNVEV (reference sequence). CDR3 length: 18 amino acids. The CDR3: CASSLDPAGQPSYNEQFF.

The chain joins TRBV12-3 or TRBV12-4 to TRBJ2-7; TCRdb selects TRBD1, and the lack of DNA leaves this call unchecked. The CDR3 is made up of 14 amino acids. The CDR3 loop is CASSAGTGAFEQYF.

The chain recombines TRBV12-3 or TRBV12-4 with TRBJ1-5; TCRdb proposes TRBD1, but this gene call is untestable without DNA. The CDR3 is made up of 15 amino acids. The CDR3 reads CASSSSRTSVTPQHF.

V is TRBV5-1 and J is TRBJ1-5; TCRdb gives TRBD1 as the D gene, but with no DNA this cannot be confirmed. The V gene's germline CDR1 is SGHRS and CDR2 YFSETQ. This CDR3 is 13 amino acids long. This chain's CDR3 is CASSLQGEQPQHF. The full variable domain, with the rest looked up from reference TRBV5-1 and TRBJ1-5, is KAGVTQTPRYLIKTRGQQVTLSCSPISGHRSVSWYQQTPGQGLQFLFEYFSETQRNKGNFPGRFSGRQFSNSRSEMNVSTLELGDSALYLCASSLQGEQPQHFGDGTRLSIL.

The rearrangement uses TRBV6-5 and TRBJ2-2; the D call of TRBD1 rests on TCRdb alone, since no DNA is present to check it. The CDR3 totals 15 residues. Germline V lookup: CDR1 MNHEY, CDR2 SVGAGI. CDR3 loop: CASSYSRGGTGELFF.

This chain joins TRBV5-4 and TRBJ2-2; the D gene TCRdb calls, TRBD1, cannot be checked with no DNA. Germline loops: CDR1 SGHNT, CDR2 YYREEE (reference sequence). There are 16 residues in the CDR3. CDR3 protein: CASSLRGNRVTGELFF.

This rearrangement joins TRBV14 to TRBJ2-3. The CDR3 spans 13 residues. CDR1 and CDR2 (germline): SGHDN, FVKESK. CDR3: CASSLLQADTQYF. The full variable domain, rest sourced from reference TRBV14 and TRBJ2-3, is EAGVTQFPSHSVIEKGQTVTLRCDPISGHDNLYWYRRVMGKEIKFLLHFVKESKQDESGMPNNRFLAERTGGTYSTLKVQPAELEDSGVYFCASSLLQADTQYFGPGTRLTVL.

V gene TRBV28 combines with J gene TRBJ2-1; TCRdb gives TRBD2 as the D gene, but with no DNA this cannot be confirmed. The germline V gene encodes CDR1 MDHEN and CDR2 SYDVKM. The CDR3 runs 15 residues. CDR3 protein: CASSPGTSDYNEQFF. The whole variable domain, filled in from reference TRBV28 and TRBJ2-1, reads DVKVTQSSRYLVKRTGEKVFLECVQDMDHENMFWYRQDPGLGLRLIYFSYDVKMKEKGDIPEGYSVSREKKERFSLILESASTNQTSMYLCASSPGTSDYNEQFFGPGTRLTVL.

This sequence joins TRBV6-6 and TRBJ1-4; the TCRdb call, TRBD1, lacks DNA for checking. This CDR3 has 16 residues. The germline V gene encodes CDR1 MNHNY and CDR2 SVGAGI (reference sequence). Here the CDR3 reads CASRRLDRGRGEKLFF.